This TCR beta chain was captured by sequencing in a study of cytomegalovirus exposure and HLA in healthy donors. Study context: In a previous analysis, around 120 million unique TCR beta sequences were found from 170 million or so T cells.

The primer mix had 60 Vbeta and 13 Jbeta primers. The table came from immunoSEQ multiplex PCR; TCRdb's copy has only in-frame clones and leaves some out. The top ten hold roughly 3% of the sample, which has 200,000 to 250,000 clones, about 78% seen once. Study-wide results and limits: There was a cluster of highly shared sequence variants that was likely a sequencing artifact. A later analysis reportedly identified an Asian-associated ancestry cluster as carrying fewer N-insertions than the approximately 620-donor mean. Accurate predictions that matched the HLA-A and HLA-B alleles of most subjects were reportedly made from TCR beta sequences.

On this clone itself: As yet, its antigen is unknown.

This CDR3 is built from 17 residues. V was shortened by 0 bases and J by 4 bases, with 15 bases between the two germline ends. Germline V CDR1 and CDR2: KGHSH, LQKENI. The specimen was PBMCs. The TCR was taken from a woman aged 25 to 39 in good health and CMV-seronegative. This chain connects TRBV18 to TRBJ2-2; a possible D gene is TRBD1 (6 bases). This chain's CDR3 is CASSPPYAGAGTGELFF. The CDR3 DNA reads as TGTGCCAGCTCACCACCGTATGCAGGGGCGGGCACCGGGGAGCTGTTTTTT.